This T cell receptor (beta chain) came from a study of long-term antiretroviral therapy in people with HIV. Treatment for every participant with HIV took place in the United States. They ran version v3.0 of the immunoSEQ assay at survey level. Method: immunoSEQ multiplex PCR; TCRdb's copy keeps in-frame clones and lacks some. This table holds 25,000 to 35,000 clones, about 86% found once. The germline CDR1 and CDR2 sequences are MNHNY and SVGAGI (reference sequence). Deletions cut 7 bases from V and 7 bases from J, with 16 bases between. This CDR3 has 14 residues. The receptor was isolated from a woman aged 25 to 45 with HIV. Material: unsorted PBMCs, obtained 0.8 years after starting antiretroviral therapy. The chain couples TRBV6-6 to TRBJ1-4; D may be TRBD1 (5 bases). The chain's CDR3 is CASIHGGNGEKLFF. Written as DNA, the CDR3 is TGTGCCAGCATCCACGGGGGTAATGGTGAAAAACTGTTTTTT.